This TCR beta chain was identified in a study of T-cell reconstitution after alpha-beta-depleted transplantation in children. Unique molecular identifiers were built into the TCRbeta library. A single record per CDR3 protein comes from TCRdb applying MiXCR to the PCR reads. The sample gives around 400,000 distinct CDR3 sequences, roughly 22% of which show up once; 3% to 4% is in the top ten. J was trimmed by 1 base and V by 6 bases; bases with no gene match: 8. Germline lookup yields CDR1 DFQATT and CDR2 SNEGSKA (reference sequence). The CDR3 is 14 amino acids. Sequencing was performed on PBMCs from the stem cell graft donor, taken from the stem cell graft. The receptor's source is a human donor who donated a stem cell graft to a child with acute myeloid leukemia. The rearrangement joins TRBV20-1 to TRBJ2-5; 7 nucleotides agree with TRBD1. CDR3 DNA: TGCAGTGCGGCTGAGACAGGGCCCCAAGAGACCCAGTACTTC. Amino acid sequence: CSAAETGPQETQYF.